This TCR beta chain was obtained from a study of T cell repertoires in cytomegalovirus infection. This CDR3 contains 16 residues. Trimming cost V 0 bases and J 4 bases, with 15 bases left between them. Comments on this clonotype: As yet, its antigen is unknown.

TCRdb used MiXCR to reprocess the reads, holding one entry per CDR3 protein. The table shows roughly 200,000 distinct CDR3 sequences, with approximately 38% occurring only once. The V call is TRBV23-1, the J call TRBJ1-2, with D possibly TRBD1 on 6 matching bases. TRBV23-1 is an ORF; its function is uncertain. The specimen was CD8+ T cells from cultured PBMCs, collected from culture after CMV antigen stimulation. The TCR originated in a human donor in good health (CMV status not recorded). Some clones in this sample may be carry-over from other donors' samples. The CDR3 loop reads CASSQSPGGEVYGYTF. CDR3 DNA sequence: TGCGCCAGCAGTCAATCTCCCGGGGGCGAGGTCTATGGCTACACCTTC.